This TCR beta chain is from a study of graft-versus-host responses after intestinal transplantation. Across the study: All of the recipients had induction that used anti-thymocyte globulin, then tacrolimus and steroids for three to four years. Overall study results and limits: GvH clones were found in recipient marrow; some appeared first in ileum or blood. Levels of circulating GvH clones at their peak were associated with early post-transplant HvG declines. Where graft-donor T cell macrochimerism was present, patients had high graft-versus-host to host-versus-graft clonal ratios in allografts.

V was shortened by 10 bases and J by 2 bases, with 16 bases between the two germline ends. CDR1 is MDHEN and CDR2 is SYDVKM in the germline V gene. The length of the CDR3 is 14 residues. Using immunoSEQ multiplex PCR, the repertoire was profiled, and TCRdb retains in-frame clones only, with some absent. The sample gives more than 100,000 clones, around 96% of which show up once; over 2.5% is in the top ten. Comments on this clone: The target antigen is unknown.

The rearrangement links TRBV28 to TRBJ2-3; D might be TRBD2 (6 bases). Material: unstimulated CD8+ T cells sorted from spleen or lymph node cells, obtained before intestinal transplant. The source of this sequence is a human donor who received an intestinal transplant. CDR3 residues: CATAIPGDTDTQYF. The CDR3 DNA follows: TGTGCCACCGCTATCCCGGGAGACACAGATACGCAGTATTTT.